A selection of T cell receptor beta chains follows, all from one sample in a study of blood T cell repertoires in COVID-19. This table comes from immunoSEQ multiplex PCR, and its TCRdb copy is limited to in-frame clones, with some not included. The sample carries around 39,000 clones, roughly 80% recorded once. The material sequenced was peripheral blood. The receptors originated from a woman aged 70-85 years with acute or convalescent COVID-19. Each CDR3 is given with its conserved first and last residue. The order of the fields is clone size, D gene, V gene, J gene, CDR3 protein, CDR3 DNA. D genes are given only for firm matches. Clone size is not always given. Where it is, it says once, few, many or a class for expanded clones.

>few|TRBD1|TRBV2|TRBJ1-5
CASSEDQTGTQPQHF
TGTGCCAGCAGTGAAGATCAGACAGGGACTCAGCCCCAGCATTTT
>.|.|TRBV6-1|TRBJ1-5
CASSEGDTLLNQPQHF
TGTGCCAGCAGTGAGGGAGACACTCTTCTAAATCAGCCCCAGCATTTT
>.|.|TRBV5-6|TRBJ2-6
CASRPDRLNSGANVLTF
TGTGCCAGCAGGCCGGACAGACTTAACTCTGGGGCCAACGTCCTGACTTTC
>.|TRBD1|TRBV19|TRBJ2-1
CASSTLPGQSSYNEQFF
TGTGCCAGTAGTACCTTACCGGGACAGAGCTCCTACAATGAGCAGTTCTTC
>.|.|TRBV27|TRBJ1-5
CASSSGRGRPQHF
TGTGCCAGCAGTTCCGGTCGCGGAAGGCCCCAGCATTTT
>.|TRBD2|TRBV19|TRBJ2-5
CASSIWGGESQETQYF
TGTGCCAGTAGTATCTGGGGGGGGGAATCGCAAGAGACCCAGTACTTC
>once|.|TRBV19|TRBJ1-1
CASTLGGPVTEAFF
TGTGCCAGTACTTTGGGGGGTCCGGTCACTGAAGCTTTCTTT
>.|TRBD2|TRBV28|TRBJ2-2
CASSSAGGVTGELFF
TGTGCCAGCAGCTCAGCGGGAGGAGTCACCGGGGAGCTGTTTTTT
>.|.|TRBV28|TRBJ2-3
CASSWASTDTQYF
TGTGCCAGCAGTTGGGCATCCACAGATACGCAGTATTTT
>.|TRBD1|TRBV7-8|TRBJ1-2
CASSPRDSRSGYTF
TGTGCCAGCAGCCCGCGGGACAGCCGGTCCGGCTACACCTTC
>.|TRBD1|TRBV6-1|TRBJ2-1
CASSDGTGGHNEQFF
TGTGCCAGCAGTGATGGGACAGGGGGCCACAATGAGCAGTTCTTC
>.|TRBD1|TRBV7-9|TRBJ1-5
CASSPAGGWDQPQHF
TGTGCCAGCAGCCCAGCAGGGGGTTGGGATCAGCCCCAGCATTTT
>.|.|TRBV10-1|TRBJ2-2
CASSELGTGELFF
TGCGCCAGCAGTGAGTTGGGCACTGGGGAGCTGTTTTTT
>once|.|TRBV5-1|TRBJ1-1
CASSLEGVMNTEAFF
TGCGCCAGCAGCTTGGAAGGGGTTATGAACACTGAAGCTTTCTTT
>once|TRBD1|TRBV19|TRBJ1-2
CASSTAGQEWGYTF
TGTGCCAGTAGTACCGCGGGACAGGAGTGGGGCTACACCTTC
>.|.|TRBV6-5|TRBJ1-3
CASSYSPGAGNTIYF
TGTGCCAGCAGTTACAGTCCAGGGGCTGGAAACACCATATATTTT
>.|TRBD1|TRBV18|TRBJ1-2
CASSPPAGTDGYTF
TGTGCCAGCTCACCACCAGCAGGGACAGATGGCTACACCTTC
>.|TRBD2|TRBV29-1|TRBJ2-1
CSVEDQVGGATWGEQFF
TGCAGCGTTGAAGATCAAGTCGGGGGGGCCACGTGGGGTGAGCAGTTCTTC
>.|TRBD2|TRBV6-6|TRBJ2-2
CASRPLTSGDTGELFF
TGTGCCAGCAGACCTTTGACTAGCGGGGACACCGGGGAGCTGTTTTTT
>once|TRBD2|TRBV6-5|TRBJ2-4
CASGVQGRGGNIQYF
TGTGCCAGCGGAGTACAGGGGCGGGGGGGAAACATTCAGTACTTC
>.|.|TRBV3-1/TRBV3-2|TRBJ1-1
CASSQGDTLARAEAFF
TGTGCCAGCAGCCAAGGGGACACCCTGGCCAGGGCTGAAGCTTTCTTT
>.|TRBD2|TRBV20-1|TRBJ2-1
CSASPLVAGSNEQFF
TGCAGTGCTAGTCCCCTGGTAGCGGGGAGCAATGAGCAGTTCTTC
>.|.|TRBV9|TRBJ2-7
CASSVPAGLISYEQYF
TGTGCCAGCAGCGTACCAGCGGGCCTGATCTCCTACGAGCAGTACTTC
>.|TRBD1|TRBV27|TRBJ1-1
CASSLKGGQGLTFF
TGTGCCAGCAGTTTGAAGGGGGGACAGGGGCTAACTTTCTTT